The 5 T cell receptor beta chains below come from one sample, sequenced in a study of regulatory T cells in long-lasting Graves disease. CDR3-region Arm-PCR and iRepertoire HTBI primers produced the TCR beta libraries. TCRdb re-called the multiplex PCR reads with MiXCR, one entry per CDR3 protein. The repertoire holds 310,000 or so distinct CDR3 sequences, with around 20% as singletons. Time point here: persistent/refractory GD, antithyroid drugs over 5 years with positive TRAb. PBMC-extracted RNA yielded the TCR library. Sequenced here: peripheral blood mononuclear cells (PBMCs), sampled when the disease was refractory, from a patient treated with antithyroid drugs. The origin of the receptors is a female donor with Graves disease.

This clonotype was observed a few times. The CDR3 nucleotides read TGTGCCAGCTCACCCCGGGGGAACATCCACGAGCAGTACTTC. This codes for CASSPRGNIHEQYF. This chain links TRBV18 with TRBJ2-7; tentative D call: TRBD2 (6 bases). Germline CDR1 and CDR2: KGHSH and LQKENI. V was pared by 3 bases and J by 5 bases, with 14 bases between. There are 14 residues in the CDR3. The full variable domain, rest sourced from reference TRBV18 and TRBJ2-7, is NAGVMQNPRHLVRRRGQEARLRCSPMKGHSHVYWYRQLPEEGLKFMVYLQKENIIDESGMPKERFSAEFPKEGPSILRIQQVVRGDSAAYFCASSPRGNIHEQYFGPGTRLTVT.

This clonotype has at least ten counts. The V and J genes are TRBV11-2 and TRBJ1-1; no reliable D call. The CDR3 is 12 amino acids. Germline V lookup: CDR1 SGHAT, CDR2 FQNNGV. CDR3 loop: CCSAVQSTEAFF. The DNA of the CDR3 is TGTTGTTCAGCAGTTCAAAGTACTGAAGCTTTCTTT.

This clonotype was seen only a few times. This chain connects TRBV30 to TRBJ1-6, with D unresolved. Germline-derived CDR1 and CDR2 are GTSNPN and SVGIG (reference sequence). The CDR3 length is 16 residues. V lost 3 bases to trimming and J lost 0 bases, with 12 bases between them. DNA for the CDR3: TGTGCCTGGAGGGCCCTGGGTCGCTCCTATAATTCACCCCTCCACTTT. It yields the protein CAWRALGRSYNSPLHF.

In this sample, this clonotype turned up a few times. The rearrangement links TRBV7-3 to TRBJ1-2; D may be TRBD1 (6 bases). Trimming took 5 bases from V and 3 from J, leaving 16 bases between them. Germline V CDR1 and CDR2: SGHTA, FQGTGA. This CDR3 has 15 amino acids. The CDR3 DNA follows: TGTGCCAGCAGCCTAGTCGGGGGGGGCGACTATGGCTACACCTTC. Its protein product is CASSLVGGGDYGYTF.

This clonotype was picked up many times. The gene calls are TRBV28 and TRBJ2-5; no firm D call. Germline assignment: CDR1 MDHEN and CDR2 SYDVKM. V lost 5 bases and J 2 bases, leaving 6 bases between the germline ends. The CDR3 spans 12 residues. The CDR3 coding sequence is TGTGCCAGCAGTCGGTATCAAGAGACCCAGTACTTC. It translates to CASSRYQETQYF.